This TCR beta chain came from a study of blood T cell repertoires in COVID-19. Looking at the study overall: The analysed material was cDNA or gDNA that came from T cells, B-cell-depleted T cells, or PBMCs.

Original data processing: Nucleated cell number was recorded as an estimate derived from reference gene primer amplification. Sequencing used immunoSEQ multiplex PCR; TCRdb keeps in-frame clones, though not all of them. V and J calls and clone size are given by that table; D and trimming were obtained from the DNA. The sample has some 200,000 clones, 70% to 90% seen once. This clone is a singleton in its sample. The sample consisted of peripheral blood. This clonotype was obtained from a woman aged 80 or older in a cohort sampled during active or convalescent COVID-19.

The CDR3 here is CASSVVASGGASYNEQFF. The CDR3 coding sequence is TGTGCCAGCAGCGTAGTGGCTAGCGGGGGGGCCTCCTACAATGAGCAGTTCTTC. The rearrangement joins TRBV9 to TRBJ2-1, with 12 bases lining up with TRBD2. The J segment lost 0 bases and the V segment lost 0 bases, leaving 4 bases of the junction unmatched. Per germline, CDR1 SGDLS and CDR2 YYNGEE. CDR3 size: 18 residues.